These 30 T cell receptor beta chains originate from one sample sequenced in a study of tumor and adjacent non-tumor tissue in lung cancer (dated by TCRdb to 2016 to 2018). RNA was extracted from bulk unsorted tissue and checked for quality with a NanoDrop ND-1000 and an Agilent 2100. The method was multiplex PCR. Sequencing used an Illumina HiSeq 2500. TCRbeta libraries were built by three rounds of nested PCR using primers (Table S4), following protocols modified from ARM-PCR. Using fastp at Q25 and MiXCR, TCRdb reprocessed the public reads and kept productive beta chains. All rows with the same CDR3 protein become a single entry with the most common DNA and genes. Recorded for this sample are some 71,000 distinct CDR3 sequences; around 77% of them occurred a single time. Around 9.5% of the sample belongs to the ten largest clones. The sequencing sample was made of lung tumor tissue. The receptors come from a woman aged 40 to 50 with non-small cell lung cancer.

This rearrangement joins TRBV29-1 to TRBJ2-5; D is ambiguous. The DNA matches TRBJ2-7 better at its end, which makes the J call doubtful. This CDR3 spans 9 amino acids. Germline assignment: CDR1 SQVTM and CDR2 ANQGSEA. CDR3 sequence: CSALHEQYF. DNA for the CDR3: TGCAGCGCGCTCCACGAGCAGTACTTC.

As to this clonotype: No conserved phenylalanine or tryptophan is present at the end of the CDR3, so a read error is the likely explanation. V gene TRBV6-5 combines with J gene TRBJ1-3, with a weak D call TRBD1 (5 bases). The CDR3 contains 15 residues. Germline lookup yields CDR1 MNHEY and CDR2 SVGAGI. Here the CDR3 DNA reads TGTGCTAGCACTCCCAGGGAGTGTGTCATCAACACCATATATCTT. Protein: CASTPRECVINTIYL.

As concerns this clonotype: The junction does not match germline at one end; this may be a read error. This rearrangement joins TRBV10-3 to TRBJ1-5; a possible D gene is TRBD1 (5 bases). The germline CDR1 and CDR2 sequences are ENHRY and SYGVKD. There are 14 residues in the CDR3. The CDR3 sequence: CAISWDQGGQSQHF. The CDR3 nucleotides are TGTGCCATCAGTTGGGACCAAGGTGGTCAGTCCCAGCACTTT.

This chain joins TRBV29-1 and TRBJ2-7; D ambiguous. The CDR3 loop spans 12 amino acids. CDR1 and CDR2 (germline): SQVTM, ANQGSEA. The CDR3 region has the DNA TGCGTCGTTGGAAGTAGTAACCACGAGCAGTACTTC. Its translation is CVVGSSNHEQYF.

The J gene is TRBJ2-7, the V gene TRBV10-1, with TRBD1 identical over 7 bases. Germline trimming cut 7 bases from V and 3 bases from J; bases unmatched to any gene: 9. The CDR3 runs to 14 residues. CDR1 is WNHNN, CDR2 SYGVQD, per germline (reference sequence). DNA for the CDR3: TGCGCCAGCATTGGGACAGACAAATTCTACGAGCAGTACGTC. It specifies CASIGTDKFYEQYV.

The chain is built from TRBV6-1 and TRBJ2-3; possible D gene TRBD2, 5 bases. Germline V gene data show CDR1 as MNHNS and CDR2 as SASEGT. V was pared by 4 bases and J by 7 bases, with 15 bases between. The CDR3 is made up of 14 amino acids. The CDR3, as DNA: TGTGCCAGCAGTGGATCGGGAAGAGGAAATACGCAGTATTTT. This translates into CASSGSGRGNTQYF.

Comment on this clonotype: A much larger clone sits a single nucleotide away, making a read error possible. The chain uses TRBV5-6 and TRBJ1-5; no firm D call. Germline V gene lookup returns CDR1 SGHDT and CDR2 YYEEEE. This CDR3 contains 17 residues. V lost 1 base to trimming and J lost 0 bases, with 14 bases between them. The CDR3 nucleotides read TGTGCCAGCAGCTTGAGGAATTCGGGTTATAGCAATCAGCCCCAGCATTTT. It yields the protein CASSLRNSGYSNQPQHF.

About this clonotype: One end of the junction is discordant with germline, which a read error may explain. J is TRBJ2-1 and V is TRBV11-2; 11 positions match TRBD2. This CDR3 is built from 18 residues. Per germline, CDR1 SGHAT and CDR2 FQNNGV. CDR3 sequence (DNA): TGTGCCAGCAGCTCGCACACCGTAACTAGCGGGGGACTAAGGGAGCAGTTATTC. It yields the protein CASSSHTVTSGGLREQLF. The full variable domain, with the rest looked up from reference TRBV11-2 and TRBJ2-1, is EAGVAQSPRYKIIEKRQSVAFWCNPISGHATLYWYQQILGQGPKLLIQFQNNGVVDDSQLPKDRFSAERLKGVDSTLKIQPAKLEDSAVYLCASSSHTVTSGGLREQLFGPGTRLTVL.

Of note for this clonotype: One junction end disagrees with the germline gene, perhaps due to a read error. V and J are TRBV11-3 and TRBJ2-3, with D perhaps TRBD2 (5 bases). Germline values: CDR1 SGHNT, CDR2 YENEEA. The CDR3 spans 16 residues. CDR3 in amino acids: CVSSLRTEGRIDRQYF. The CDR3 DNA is TGTGTCAGCAGCCTTCGAACAGAGGGAAGGATAGATAGGCAGTATTTT.

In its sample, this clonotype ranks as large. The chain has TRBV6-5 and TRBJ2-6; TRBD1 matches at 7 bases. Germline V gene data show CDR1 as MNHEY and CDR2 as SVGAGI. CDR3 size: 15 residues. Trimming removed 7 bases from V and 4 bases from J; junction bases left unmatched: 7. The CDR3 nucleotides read TGTGCCAGCAAACGCGAGGGGGCCGGGGCCAACGTCCTGACTTTC. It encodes CASKREGAGANVLTF.

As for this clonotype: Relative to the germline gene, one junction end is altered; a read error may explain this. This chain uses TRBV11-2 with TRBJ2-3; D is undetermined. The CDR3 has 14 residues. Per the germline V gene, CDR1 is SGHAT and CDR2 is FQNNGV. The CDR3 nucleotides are TGTGCGAGCAGCCCTCTAAGCGAGGCAGATACGCAGTGTTTT. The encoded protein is CASSPLSEADTQCF.

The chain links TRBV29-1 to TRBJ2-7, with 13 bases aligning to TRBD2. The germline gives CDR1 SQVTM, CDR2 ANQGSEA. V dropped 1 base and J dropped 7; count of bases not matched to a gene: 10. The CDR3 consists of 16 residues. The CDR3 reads CSVEVLAGGPMDEQYF. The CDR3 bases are TGCAGCGTTGAAGTACTAGCGGGAGGGCCAATGGATGAGCAGTACTTC.

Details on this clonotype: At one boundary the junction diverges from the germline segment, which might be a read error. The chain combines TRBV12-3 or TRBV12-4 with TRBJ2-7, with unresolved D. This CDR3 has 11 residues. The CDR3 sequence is CPSSLSHEQYF. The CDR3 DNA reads TGTCCCAGCAGTCTAAGCCACGAGCAATACTTC.

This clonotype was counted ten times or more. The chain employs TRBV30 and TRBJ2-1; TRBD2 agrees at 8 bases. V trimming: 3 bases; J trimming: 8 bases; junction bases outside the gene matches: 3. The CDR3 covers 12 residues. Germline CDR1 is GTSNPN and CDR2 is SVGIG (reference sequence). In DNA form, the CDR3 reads TGTGCCTGGAGAGACGGGGGGGATGAGCAGTTCTTC. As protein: CAWRDGGDEQFF.

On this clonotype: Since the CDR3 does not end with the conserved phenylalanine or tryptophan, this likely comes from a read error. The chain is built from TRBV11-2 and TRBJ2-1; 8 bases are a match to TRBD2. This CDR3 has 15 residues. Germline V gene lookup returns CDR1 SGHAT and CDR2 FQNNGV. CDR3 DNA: TGCCCCAGCAGCTTAGCAACGGGAGGGCCGCGCGAGCAGTTCCTC. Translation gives CPSSLATGGPREQFL.

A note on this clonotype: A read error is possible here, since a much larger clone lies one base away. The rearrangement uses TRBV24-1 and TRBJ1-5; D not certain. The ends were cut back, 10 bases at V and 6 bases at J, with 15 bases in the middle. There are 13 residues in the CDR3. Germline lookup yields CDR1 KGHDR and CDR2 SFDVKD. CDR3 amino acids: CATSRGGIQPQHF. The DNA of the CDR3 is TGTGCCACTAGTCGGGGTGGCATTCAGCCCCAGCATTTT.

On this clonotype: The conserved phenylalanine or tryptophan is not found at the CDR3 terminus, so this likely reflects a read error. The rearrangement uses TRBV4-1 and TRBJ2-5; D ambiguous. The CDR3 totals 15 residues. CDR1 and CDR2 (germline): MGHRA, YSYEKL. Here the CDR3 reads CASSQGLGTQETQYL. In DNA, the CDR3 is TGCGCCAGTAGCCAAGGGTTGGGAACACAAGAGACCCAGTACTTA.

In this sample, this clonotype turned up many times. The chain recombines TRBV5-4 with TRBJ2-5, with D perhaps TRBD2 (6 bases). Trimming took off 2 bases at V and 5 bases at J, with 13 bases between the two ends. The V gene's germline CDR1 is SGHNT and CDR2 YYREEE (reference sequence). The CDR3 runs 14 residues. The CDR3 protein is CASSFGGGGETQYF. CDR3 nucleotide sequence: TGTGCCAGCAGCTTCGGAGGAGGAGGGGAGACCCAGTACTTC. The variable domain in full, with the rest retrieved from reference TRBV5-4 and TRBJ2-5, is ETGVTQSPTHLIKTRGQQVTLRCSSQSGHNTVSWYQQALGQGPQFIFQYYREEENGRGNFPPRFSGLQFPNYSSELNVNALELDDSALYLCASSFGGGGETQYFGPGTRLLVL.

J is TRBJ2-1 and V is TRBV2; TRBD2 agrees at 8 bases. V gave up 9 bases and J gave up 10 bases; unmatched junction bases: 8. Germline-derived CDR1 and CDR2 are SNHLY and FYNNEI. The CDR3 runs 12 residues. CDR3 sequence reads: CARRLARAEQFF. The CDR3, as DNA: TGTGCCAGGAGACTAGCGAGGGCGGAGCAGTTCTTC.

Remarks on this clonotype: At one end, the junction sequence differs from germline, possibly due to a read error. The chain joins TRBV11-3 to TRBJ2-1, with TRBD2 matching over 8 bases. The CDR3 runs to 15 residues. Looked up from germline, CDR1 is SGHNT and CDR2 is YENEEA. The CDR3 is CASSPRTSRTIEQFF. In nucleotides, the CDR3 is TGTGCCAGCAGCCCGAGGACTAGCAGGACCATTGAGCAATTCTTC.

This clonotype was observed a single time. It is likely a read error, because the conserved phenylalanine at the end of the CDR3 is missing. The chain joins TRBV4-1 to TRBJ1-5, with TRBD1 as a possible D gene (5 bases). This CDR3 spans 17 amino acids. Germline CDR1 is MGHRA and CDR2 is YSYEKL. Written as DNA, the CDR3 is TGCACCAGCGGCCAAGGTGGGGGACCGGATTCCGAACAGCCCCAGCATATT. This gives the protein CTSGQGGGPDSEQPQHI.

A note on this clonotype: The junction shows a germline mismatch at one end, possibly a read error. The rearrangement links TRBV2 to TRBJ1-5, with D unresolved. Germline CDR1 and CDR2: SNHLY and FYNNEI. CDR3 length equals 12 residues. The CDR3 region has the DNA TGTGCCGGAACAGCCCCCGGTCAGGCCCAGCATTTT. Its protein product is CAGTAPGQAQHF. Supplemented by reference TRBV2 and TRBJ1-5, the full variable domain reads EPEVTQTPSHQVTQMGQEVILRCVPISNHLYFYWYRQILGQKVEFLVSFYNNEISEKSEIFDDQFSVERPDGSNFTLKIRSTKLEDSAMYFCAGTAPGQAQHFGDGTRLSIL.

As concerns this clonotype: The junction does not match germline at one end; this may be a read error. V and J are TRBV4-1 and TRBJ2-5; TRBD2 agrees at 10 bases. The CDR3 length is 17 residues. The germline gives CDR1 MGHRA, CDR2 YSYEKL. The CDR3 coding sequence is TGCGCCAGTAGCCAAGGGGGTAGCGGGGGGCTACAAGAGATCCAGTACTTC. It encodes CASSQGGSGGLQEIQYF.

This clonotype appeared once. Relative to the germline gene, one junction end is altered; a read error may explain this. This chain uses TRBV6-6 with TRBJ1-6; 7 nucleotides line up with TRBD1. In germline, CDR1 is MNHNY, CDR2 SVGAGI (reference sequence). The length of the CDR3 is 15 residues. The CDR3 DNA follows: TGTGCCAACAGTCCTTCGACAGGGCGGGATTCACCCCACCACTTT. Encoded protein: CANSPSTGRDSPHHF.

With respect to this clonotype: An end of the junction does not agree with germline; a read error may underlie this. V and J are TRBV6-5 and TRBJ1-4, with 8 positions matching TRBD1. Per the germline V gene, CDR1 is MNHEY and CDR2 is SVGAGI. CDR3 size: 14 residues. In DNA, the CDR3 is TGTGACAGCAAAAAGACAGGGGTTAATGAAAAACTGTTTTTT. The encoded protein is CDSKKTGVNEKLFF.

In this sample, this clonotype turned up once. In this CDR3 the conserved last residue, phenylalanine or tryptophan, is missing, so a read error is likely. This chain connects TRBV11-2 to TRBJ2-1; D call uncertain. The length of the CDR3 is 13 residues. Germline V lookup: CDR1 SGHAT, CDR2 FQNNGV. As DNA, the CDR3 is TGTGTCAGCAGCTTCGACGCCGGCGATGAGCAGTTCTTG. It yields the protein CVSSFDAGDEQFL.

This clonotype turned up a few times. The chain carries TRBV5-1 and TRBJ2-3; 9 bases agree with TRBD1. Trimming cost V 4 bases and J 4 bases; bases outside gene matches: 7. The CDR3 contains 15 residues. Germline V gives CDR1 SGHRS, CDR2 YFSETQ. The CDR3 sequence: CASSPGTGPPDTQYF. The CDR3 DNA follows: TGCGCCAGCAGCCCAGGGACAGGGCCCCCAGATACGCAGTATTTT. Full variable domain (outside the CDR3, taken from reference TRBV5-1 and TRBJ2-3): KAGVTQTPRYLIKTRGQQVTLSCSPISGHRSVSWYQQTPGQGLQFLFEYFSETQRNKGNFPGRFSGRQFSNSRSEMNVSTLELGDSALYLCASSPGTGPPDTQYFGPGTRLTVL.

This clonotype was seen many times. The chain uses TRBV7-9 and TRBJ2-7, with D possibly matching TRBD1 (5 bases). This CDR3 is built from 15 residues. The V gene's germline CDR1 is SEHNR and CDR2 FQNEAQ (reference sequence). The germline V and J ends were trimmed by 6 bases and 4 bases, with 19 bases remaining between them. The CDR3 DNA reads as TGTGCCAGCAGGACCCCGGACCAAAAGGGGTACGAGCAGTACTTC. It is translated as CASRTPDQKGYEQYF.

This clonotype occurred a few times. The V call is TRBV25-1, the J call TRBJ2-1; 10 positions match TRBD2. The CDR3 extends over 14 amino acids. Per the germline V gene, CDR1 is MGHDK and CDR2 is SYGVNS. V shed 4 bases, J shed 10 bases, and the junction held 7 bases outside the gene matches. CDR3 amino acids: CASSGTSGSAEQFF. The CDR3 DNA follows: TGTGCCAGCAGTGGGACTAGCGGCTCCGCGGAGCAGTTCTTC.

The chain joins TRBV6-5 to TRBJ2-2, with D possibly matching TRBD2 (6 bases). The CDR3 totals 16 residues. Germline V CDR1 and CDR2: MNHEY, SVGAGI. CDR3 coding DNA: TGTGTTAGCAGTAACCCCCGGGACTGGGTCACCGGGGAGCTGTTTTTT. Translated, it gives CVSSNPRDWVTGELFF.